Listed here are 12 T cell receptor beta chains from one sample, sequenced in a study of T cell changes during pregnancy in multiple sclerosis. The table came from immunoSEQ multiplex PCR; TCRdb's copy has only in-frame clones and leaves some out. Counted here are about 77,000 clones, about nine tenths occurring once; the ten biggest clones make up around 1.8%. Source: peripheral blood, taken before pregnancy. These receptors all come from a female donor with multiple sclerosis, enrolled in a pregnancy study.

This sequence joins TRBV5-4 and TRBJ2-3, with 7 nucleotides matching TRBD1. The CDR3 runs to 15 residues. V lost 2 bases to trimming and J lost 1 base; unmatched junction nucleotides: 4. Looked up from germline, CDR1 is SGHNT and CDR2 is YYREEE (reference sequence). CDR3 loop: CASSLQGTGTDTQYF. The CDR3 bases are TGTGCCAGCAGCTTACAGGGGACCGGCACAGATACGCAGTATTTT.

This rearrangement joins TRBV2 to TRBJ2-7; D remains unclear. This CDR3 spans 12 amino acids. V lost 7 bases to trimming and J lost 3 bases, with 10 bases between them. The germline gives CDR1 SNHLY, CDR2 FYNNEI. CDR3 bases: TGTGCCAGCAATATGCGAGGCTACGAGCAGTACTTC. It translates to CASNMRGYEQYF. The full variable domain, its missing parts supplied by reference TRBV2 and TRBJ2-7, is EPEVTQTPSHQVTQMGQEVILRCVPISNHLYFYWYRQILGQKVEFLVSFYNNEISEKSEIFDDQFSVERPDGSNFTLKIRSTKLEDSAMYFCASNMRGYEQYFGPGTRLTVT.

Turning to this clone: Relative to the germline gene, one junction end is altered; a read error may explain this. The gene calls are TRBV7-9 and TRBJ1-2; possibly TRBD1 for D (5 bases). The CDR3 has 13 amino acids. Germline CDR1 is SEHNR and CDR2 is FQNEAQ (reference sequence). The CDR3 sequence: CASSSTERDYRAF. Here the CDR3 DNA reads TGTGCCAGCAGCTCAACCGAAAGGGACTATCGCGCCTTC.

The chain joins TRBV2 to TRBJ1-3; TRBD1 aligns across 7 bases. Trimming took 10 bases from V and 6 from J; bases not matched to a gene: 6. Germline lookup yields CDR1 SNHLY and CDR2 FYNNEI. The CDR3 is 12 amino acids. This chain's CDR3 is CATRTGQNTIYF. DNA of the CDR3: TGTGCCACAAGGACAGGCCAAAACACCATATATTTT.

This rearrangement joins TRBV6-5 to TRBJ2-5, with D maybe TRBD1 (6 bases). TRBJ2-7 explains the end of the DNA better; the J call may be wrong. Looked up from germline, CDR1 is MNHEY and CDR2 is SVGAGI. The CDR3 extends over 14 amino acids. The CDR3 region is CASSLDRLFYEQYF. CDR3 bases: TGTGCCAGCAGCCTGGACAGACTTTTCTACGAGCAGTACTTC.

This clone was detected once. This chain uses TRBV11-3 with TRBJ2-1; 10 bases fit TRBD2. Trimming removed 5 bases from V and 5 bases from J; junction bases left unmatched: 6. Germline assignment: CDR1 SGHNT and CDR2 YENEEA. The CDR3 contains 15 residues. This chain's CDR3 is CASSPSGSSNNEQFF. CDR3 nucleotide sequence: TGTGCCAGCAGCCCTAGCGGGAGTAGCAACAATGAGCAGTTCTTC.

The DNA of the CDR3 is TGTGCCATCAGTGACGGCGAGGCCCAGTACTTC. As protein: CAISDGEAQYF. The rearrangement links TRBV10-3 to TRBJ2-5, with unresolved D. The germline V gene has CDR1 ENHRY and CDR2 SYGVKD. The CDR3 length is 11 residues. V was trimmed by 3 bases and J by 9 bases, leaving 8 bases between them.

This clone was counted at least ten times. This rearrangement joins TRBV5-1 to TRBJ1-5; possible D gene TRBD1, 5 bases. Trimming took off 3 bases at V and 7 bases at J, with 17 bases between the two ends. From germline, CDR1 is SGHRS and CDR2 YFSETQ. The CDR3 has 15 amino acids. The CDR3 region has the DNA TGCGCCAGCAGCTACGACAGTGCTTGGGGCCAGCCCCAGCATTTT. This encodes CASSYDSAWGQPQHF.

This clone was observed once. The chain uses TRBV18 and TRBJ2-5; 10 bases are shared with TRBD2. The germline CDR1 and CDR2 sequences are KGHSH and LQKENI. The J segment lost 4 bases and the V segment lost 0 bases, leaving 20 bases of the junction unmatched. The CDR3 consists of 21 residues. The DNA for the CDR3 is TGTGCCAGCTCACCACCGATGAAAGAGCGGGGGGGCCGGCCCAGTGGAGAGACCCAGTACTTC. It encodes CASSPPMKERGGRPSGETQYF.

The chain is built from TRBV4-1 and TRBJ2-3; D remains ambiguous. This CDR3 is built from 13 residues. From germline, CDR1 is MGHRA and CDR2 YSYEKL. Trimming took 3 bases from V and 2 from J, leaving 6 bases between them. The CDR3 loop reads CASSHPFTDTQYF. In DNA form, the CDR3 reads TGCGCCAGCAGCCATCCCTTCACAGATACGCAGTATTTT.

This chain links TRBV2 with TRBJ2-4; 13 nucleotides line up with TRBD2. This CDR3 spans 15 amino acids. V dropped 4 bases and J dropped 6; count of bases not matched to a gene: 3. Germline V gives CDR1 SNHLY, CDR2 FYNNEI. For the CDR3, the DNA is TGTGCCAGCAGTGCGGGACTAGCGGGGCTAAACATTCAGTACTTC. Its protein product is CASSAGLAGLNIQYF. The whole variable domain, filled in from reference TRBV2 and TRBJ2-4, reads EPEVTQTPSHQVTQMGQEVILRCVPISNHLYFYWYRQILGQKVEFLVSFYNNEISEKSEIFDDQFSVERPDGSNFTLKIRSTKLEDSAMYFCASSAGLAGLNIQYFGAGTRLSVL.

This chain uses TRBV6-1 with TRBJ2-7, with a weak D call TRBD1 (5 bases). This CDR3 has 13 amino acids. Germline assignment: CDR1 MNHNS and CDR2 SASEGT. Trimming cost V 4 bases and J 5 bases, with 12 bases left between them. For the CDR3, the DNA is TGTGCCAGCAGTGTAAGGGGATGGGACGAGCAGTACTTC. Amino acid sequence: CASSVRGWDEQYF.